This T cell receptor (beta chain) was observed in a study of STAT5B mutations in CD4+ large granular lymphocyte leukemia. The table lists this clone with a few counts. Clones were sequenced by immunoSEQ multiplex PCR, and TCRdb holds only the in-frame ones, with some missing. The table has 3,500 to 4,500 clones, about four fifths seen once. Trimming removed 3 bases from V and 6 bases from J; junction bases left unmatched: 8. Germline values: CDR1 MGHRA, CDR2 YSYEKL. CDR3 length: 15 residues. Sequencing was done on a sample of PBMCs. The chain is built from TRBV4-1 and TRBJ1-1, with 9 bases matching TRBD1. The receptor was isolated from a man between 70 and 80 years old with CD4+ T-cell large granular lymphocyte leukemia. The CDR3 DNA is TGCGCCAGCAGCCATCCCGGGACAGGGAAACCTGAAGCTTTCTTT. Its protein is CASSHPGTGKPEAFF.